This TCR beta chain was found in a study of cytomegalovirus exposure and HLA in healthy donors. Study-level background: Early released data comprised approximately 85 million unique TCRs from HLA-typed donors. Study-wide results and caveats: V- and J-gene trimming in TCR beta was tied to a missense DCLRE1C variant by an analysis performed later.

PCR used 60 Vbeta primers and 13 Jbeta primers. The assay was immunoSEQ multiplex PCR, and TCRdb's table has in-frame clones only and misses some. The sample shows about 110,000 clones, 74% of them seen only once. To note about this clone: The antigen is undetermined.

The CDR3 spans 14 residues. V was cut by 2 bases and J by 4 bases, with 11 bases left in between. From germline, CDR1 is SEHNR and CDR2 FQNEAQ (reference sequence). This chain links TRBV7-9 with TRBJ1-2; no reliable D call. The receptor comes from a woman aged 40 to 55 in good health and CMV-seropositive. Sequencing was carried out using PBMCs. CDR3 DNA: TGTGCCAGCAGCTTATGGCCAGGCTTCTATGGCTACACCTTC. It encodes CASSLWPGFYGYTF. The complete variable domain, with remaining parts taken from reference TRBV7-9 and TRBJ1-2, reads DTGVSQNPRHKITKRGQNVTFRCDPISEHNRLYWYRQTLGQGPEFLTYFQNEAQLEKSRLLSDRFSAERPKGSFSTLEIQRTEQGDSAMYLCASSLWPGFYGYTFGSGTRLTVV.